The 21 T cell receptor beta chains in this list originate from one sample, sequenced in a study of a mutant IDH1 vaccine in newly diagnosed glioma. Indicated time point: baseline, week 1 (first vaccination visit). Treatment described: pre-vaccination baseline after standard-of-care therapy. The protocol was immunoSEQ multiplex PCR, while the TCRdb copy is restricted to in-frame clones and leaves out a portion. The repertoire has about 96,000 clones, roughly 75% of them found once; the top ten carry approximately 7.9%. The starting material was PBMCs, obtained from a glioma patient treated with radiotherapy, temozolomide or both. All receptors come from a man aged 35-49 years with glioma.

This chain uses TRBV12-5 with TRBJ2-5, with 8 positions matching TRBD2. V dropped 2 bases and J dropped 3; count of bases not matched to a gene: 8. Germline CDR1 reads LGHNT; CDR2 reads FRNRAP. This CDR3 has 16 amino acids. The CDR3 sequence: CASGLTGGPEKETQYF. The CDR3 DNA reads TGTGCTAGTGGTTTGACGGGGGGGCCGGAGAAAGAGACCCAGTACTTC.

The DNA of the CDR3 is TGTGCCAGCAGCTCCCAGTACACTGAAGCTTTCTTT. This sequence encodes CASSSQYTEAFF. The chain joins TRBV13 to TRBJ1-1; unclear D gene. The germline V gene has CDR1 PRHDT and CDR2 FYEKMQ (reference sequence). CDR3 length: 12 amino acids. V was shortened by 4 bases and J by 3 bases, with 6 bases between the two germline ends. Supplemented by reference TRBV13 and TRBJ1-1, the full variable domain reads AAGVIQSPRHLIKEKRETATLKCYPIPRHDTVYWYQQGPGQDPQFLISFYEKMQSDKGSIPDRFSAQQFSDYHSELNMSSLELGDSALYFCASSSQYTEAFFGQGTRLTVV.

V and J are TRBV6-1 and TRBJ1-2, with no clear D. Germline V gene sequence: CDR1 MNHNS, CDR2 SASEGT. V lost 4 bases to trimming and J lost 0 bases, with 15 bases between them. The CDR3 sequence is 16 residues long. As DNA, the CDR3 is TGTGCCAGCAGTGTGGGTGTGGGAACGTCTAACTATGGCTACACCTTC. It codes for CASSVGVGTSNYGYTF.

The CDR3 loop reads CASRRLAGDLETQYF. CDR3 sequence (DNA): TGTGCCAGCCGCCGATTGGCGGGAGATTTGGAGACCCAGTACTTC. V and J are TRBV7-8 and TRBJ2-5, with 7 positions matching TRBD2. V gave up 8 bases and J gave up 5 bases; unmatched junction bases: 14. Germline values: CDR1 SGHVS, CDR2 FQNEAQ. The CDR3 totals 15 residues.

The rearrangement joins TRBV19 to TRBJ2-3; 14 positions match TRBD2. With 3 bases clipped from V and 5 bases from J, the junction kept 4 bases outside the gene matches. This CDR3 is 16 amino acids long. Germline-derived CDR1 and CDR2 are LNHDA and SQIVND (reference sequence). CDR3 in amino acids: CASSIGTSGGIDTQYF. The CDR3 bases are TGTGCCAGTAGTATCGGGACTAGCGGGGGTATAGATACGCAGTATTTT.

The V call is TRBV7-9, the J call TRBJ2-5, with D possibly TRBD1 on 5 matching bases. Germline V gives CDR1 SEHNR, CDR2 FQNEAQ (reference sequence). The CDR3 covers 15 residues. Trimming removed 5 bases from V and 0 bases from J, with 13 bases in between. The CDR3 loop is CASSLDRIYQETQYF. The DNA for the CDR3 is TGTGCCAGCAGCCTCGACAGAATCTACCAAGAGACCCAGTACTTC. Variable domain in full (rest from reference TRBV7-9 and TRBJ2-5): DTGVSQNPRHKITKRGQNVTFRCDPISEHNRLYWYRQTLGQGPEFLTYFQNEAQLEKSRLLSDRFSAERPKGSFSTLEIQRTEQGDSAMYLCASSLDRIYQETQYFGPGTRLLVL.

The genes are TRBV10-3 and TRBJ1-3; D is undetermined. CDR3 length equals 15 residues. Trimming removed 6 bases from V and 0 bases from J, with 12 bases in between. Germline V lookup: CDR1 ENHRY, CDR2 SYGVKD. The CDR3 region is CAIRPITPSGNTIYF. As DNA, the CDR3 is TGTGCCATCAGACCAATAACACCCTCTGGAAACACCATATATTTT.

V gene TRBV5-6 combines with J gene TRBJ1-4; D is perhaps TRBD1 (5 bases). The CDR3 spans 18 residues. Germline V gene data show CDR1 as SGHDT and CDR2 as YYEEEE. V lost 0 bases and J 0 bases, leaving 15 bases between the germline ends. The CDR3 is CASSLVGAKATTNEKLFF. CDR3 DNA sequence: TGTGCCAGCAGCTTGGTCGGGGCAAAGGCAACAACTAATGAAAAACTGTTTTTT.

This chain uses TRBV9 with TRBJ2-5; D is uncertain. In germline, CDR1 is SGDLS, CDR2 YYNGEE. V was trimmed by 0 bases and J by 5 bases, leaving 14 bases between them. The CDR3 totals 15 residues. The CDR3: CASSVEEISWETQYF. CDR3 bases: TGTGCCAGCAGCGTAGAAGAGATTTCCTGGGAGACCCAGTACTTC.

CDR3 bases: TGTGCCAGCAGTTGGGGGCTGTGGCAGCCCCAGCATTTT. Its protein is CASSWGLWQPQHF. The rearrangement uses TRBV27 and TRBJ1-5, with D maybe TRBD1 (6 bases). V was pared by 4 bases and J by 7 bases, with 11 bases between. Germline V CDR1 and CDR2: MNHEY, SMNVEV (reference sequence). CDR3 length equals 13 residues.

This chain connects TRBV27 to TRBJ2-3; 9 nucleotides agree with TRBD2. The CDR3 runs to 16 residues. CDR1 is MNHEY, CDR2 SMNVEV, per germline (reference sequence). V was pared by 4 bases and J by 3 bases, with 8 bases of the junction left unmatched. In DNA, the CDR3 is TGTGCCAGCAGTTCCCACGCGGGGGGGCCAACAGATACGCAGTATTTT. Amino acid sequence: CASSSHAGGPTDTQYF.

A remark on this clone: At one boundary the junction diverges from the germline segment, which might be a read error. CDR3 sequence (DNA): TGTGCTAGCAGCCCAAGGGAGAGCAAGACAGATACGCAGTATTTT. Translating it yields CASSPRESKTDTQYF. The rearrangement uses TRBV7-7 and TRBJ2-3, with D tentatively TRBD2 (5 bases). This CDR3 region has 15 residues. Germline assignment: CDR1 SSHAT and CDR2 FNYEAQ (reference sequence). The variable domain in full, completed from reference TRBV7-7 and TRBJ2-3, reads GAGVSQSPRYKVTKRGQDVTLRCDPISSHATLYWYQQALGQGPEFLTYFNYEAQPDKSGLPSDRFSAERPEGSISTLTIQRTEQRDSAMYRCASSPRESKTDTQYFGPGTRLTVL.

The chain combines TRBV2 with TRBJ1-1, with D possibly TRBD1 on 5 matching bases. The CDR3 has 14 amino acids. The V gene's germline CDR1 is SNHLY and CDR2 FYNNEI. V lost 3 bases to trimming and J lost 0 bases, with 8 bases between them. CDR3 region: CASSEEGLNTEAFF. DNA of the CDR3: TGTGCCAGCAGTGAGGAGGGACTGAACACTGAAGCTTTCTTT.

The rearrangement uses TRBV19 and TRBJ2-1; D is ambiguous. In germline, CDR1 is LNHDA, CDR2 SQIVND (reference sequence). Trimming took 0 bases from V and 0 from J, leaving 9 bases between them. The CDR3 spans 16 residues. As DNA, the CDR3 is TGTGCCAGTAGTATAGATTCCTCAAGCTCCTACAATGAGCAGTTCTTC. This gives the protein CASSIDSSSSYNEQFF.

The chain carries TRBV5-4 and TRBJ2-7; a possible D gene is TRBD2 (7 bases). Trimming left V 3 bases short and J 0 bases short, with 19 bases between. The length of the CDR3 is 17 residues. The germline V gene encodes CDR1 SGHNT and CDR2 YYREEE (reference sequence). DNA for the CDR3: TGTGCCAGCAGCTCCACCCGACTGAGGGGGGGCTCCTACGAGCAGTACTTC. It yields the protein CASSSTRLRGGSYEQYF.

V and J are TRBV4-1 and TRBJ1-1; D not certain. This CDR3 has 14 residues. Germline V gives CDR1 MGHRA, CDR2 YSYEKL. V lost 1 base, J lost 0 bases, and 6 bases lay in between. Written as DNA, the CDR3 is TGCGCCAGCAGCCAAGGTGGGTTGAACACTGAAGCTTTCTTT. This translates into CASSQGGLNTEAFF.

The chain couples TRBV7-9 to TRBJ1-2, with D unclear. Per germline, CDR1 SEHNR and CDR2 FQNEAQ (reference sequence). V dropped 1 base and J dropped 4 bases, with 7 bases sitting between them. The CDR3 covers 13 residues. CDR3 in amino acids: CASSLEGAYGYTF. DNA of the CDR3: TGTGCCAGCAGCTTAGAGGGTGCCTATGGCTACACCTTC.

The rearrangement joins TRBV5-4 to TRBJ2-7, with 10 positions matching TRBD2. CDR3 length equals 15 residues. After removal of 4 bases from V and 0 bases from J, the junction contained 4 bases not matched to a gene. From germline, CDR1 is SGHNT and CDR2 YYREEE (reference sequence). In DNA form, the CDR3 reads TGTGCCAGCAGCCCAACTAGCGGGGCCTCCTACGAGCAGTACTTC. Its translation: CASSPTSGASYEQYF.

This clone was recorded once. The chain carries TRBV25-1 and TRBJ1-2, with a tentative D call TRBD1 (5 bases). The V gene's germline CDR1 is MGHDK and CDR2 SYGVNS. V gave up 4 bases and J gave up 5 bases, with 11 bases separating them. The CDR3 sequence is 13 residues long. CDR3 coding DNA: TGTGCCAGCAGTGGCAGGGTGTATTATGGCTACACCTTC. It encodes CASSGRVYYGYTF.

The chain carries TRBV30 and TRBJ2-3; 10 bases fit TRBD2. V gave up 0 bases and J gave up 6 bases; unmatched junction bases: 9. The germline V gene has CDR1 GTSNPN and CDR2 SVGIG (reference sequence). The CDR3 is 16 amino acids. CDR3 DNA sequence: TGTGCCTGGAGTGTACCGAGCGGGAGGGCCACGGATACGCAGTATTTT. It encodes CAWSVPSGRATDTQYF.

The gene calls are TRBV18 and TRBJ2-3; D remains unclear. Trimming cost V 0 bases and J 1 base, with 5 bases left between them. Germline lookup yields CDR1 KGHSH and CDR2 LQKENI. This CDR3 region has 14 residues. CDR3 DNA: TGTGCCAGCTCACCACCTACAGGCACAGATACGCAGTATTTT. It encodes CASSPPTGTDTQYF.